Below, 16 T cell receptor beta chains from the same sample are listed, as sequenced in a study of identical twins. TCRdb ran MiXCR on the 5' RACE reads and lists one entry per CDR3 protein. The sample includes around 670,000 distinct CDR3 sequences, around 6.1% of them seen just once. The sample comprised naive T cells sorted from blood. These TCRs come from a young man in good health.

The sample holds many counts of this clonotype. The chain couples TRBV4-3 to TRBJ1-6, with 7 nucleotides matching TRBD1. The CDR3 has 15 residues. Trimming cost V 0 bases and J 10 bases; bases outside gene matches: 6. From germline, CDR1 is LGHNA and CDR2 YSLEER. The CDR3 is CASSQDLGGGSPLHF. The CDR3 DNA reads TGCGCCAGCAGCCAAGATCTAGGGGGCGGCTCACCCCTCCACTTT.

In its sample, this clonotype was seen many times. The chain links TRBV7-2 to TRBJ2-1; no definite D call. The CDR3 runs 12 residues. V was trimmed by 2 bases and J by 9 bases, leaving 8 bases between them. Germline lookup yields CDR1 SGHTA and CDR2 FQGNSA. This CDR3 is CASSLFSGEQFF. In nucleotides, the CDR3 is TGTGCCAGCAGCTTATTTTCTGGTGAGCAGTTCTTC.

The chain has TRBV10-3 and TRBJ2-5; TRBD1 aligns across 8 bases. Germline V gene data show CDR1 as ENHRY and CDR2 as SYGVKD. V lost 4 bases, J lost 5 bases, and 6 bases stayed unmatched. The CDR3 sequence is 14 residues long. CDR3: CAISGRGHGETQYF. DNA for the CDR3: TGTGCCATCAGTGGCAGGGGGCATGGGGAGACCCAGTACTTC.

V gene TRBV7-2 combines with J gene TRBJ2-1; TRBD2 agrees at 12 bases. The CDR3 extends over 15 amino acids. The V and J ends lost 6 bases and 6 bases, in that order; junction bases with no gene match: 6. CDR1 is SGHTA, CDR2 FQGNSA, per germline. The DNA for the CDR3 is TGTGCCAGCAGGCTACCGGGACTAGCGGGCAATGAGCAGTTCTTC. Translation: CASRLPGLAGNEQFF.

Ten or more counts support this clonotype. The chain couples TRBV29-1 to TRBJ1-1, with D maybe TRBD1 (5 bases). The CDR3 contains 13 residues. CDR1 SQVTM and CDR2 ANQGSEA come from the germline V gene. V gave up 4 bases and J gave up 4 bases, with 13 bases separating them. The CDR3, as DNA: TGCAGCGTTGGAAATAGGGGAGCCACTGAAGCTTTCTTT. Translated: CSVGNRGATEAFF.

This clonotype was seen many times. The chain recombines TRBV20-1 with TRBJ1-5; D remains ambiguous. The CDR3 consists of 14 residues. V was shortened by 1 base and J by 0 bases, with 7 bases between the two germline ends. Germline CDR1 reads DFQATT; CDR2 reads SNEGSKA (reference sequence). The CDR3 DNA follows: TGCAGTGCTAGAGGCCAAGTTAGCAATCAGCCCCAGCATTTT. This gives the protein CSARGQVSNQPQHF.

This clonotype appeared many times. The CDR3 sequence is CATSKGQDDGYTF. CDR3 sequence (DNA): TGTGCCACCAGCAAGGGACAGGACGACGGCTACACCTTC. This rearrangement joins TRBV15 to TRBJ1-2; TRBD1 matches at 8 bases. V shed 4 bases and J 8 bases; nucleotides not matched to a gene: 6. The germline V gene encodes CDR1 LNHNV and CDR2 YYDKDF (reference sequence). The CDR3 runs to 13 residues. The full variable domain, its missing parts supplied by reference TRBV15 and TRBJ1-2, is DAMVIQNPRYQVTQFGKPVTLSCSQTLNHNVMYWYQQKSSQAPKLLFHYYDKDFNNEADTPDNFQSRRPNTSFCFLDIRSPGLGDTAMYLCATSKGQDDGYTFGSGTRLTVV.

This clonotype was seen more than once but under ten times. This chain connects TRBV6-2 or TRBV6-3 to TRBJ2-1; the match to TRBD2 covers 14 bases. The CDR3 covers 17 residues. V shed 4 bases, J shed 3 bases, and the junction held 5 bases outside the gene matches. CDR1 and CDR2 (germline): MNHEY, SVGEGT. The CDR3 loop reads CASSFGTSGSIYNEQFF. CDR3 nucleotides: TGTGCCAGCAGTTTCGGGACTAGCGGGAGTATCTACAATGAGCAGTTCTTC.

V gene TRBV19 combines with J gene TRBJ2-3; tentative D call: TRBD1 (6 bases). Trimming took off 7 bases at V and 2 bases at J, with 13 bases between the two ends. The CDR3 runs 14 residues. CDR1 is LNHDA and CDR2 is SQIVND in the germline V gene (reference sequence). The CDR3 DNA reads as TGTGCCAGTACCCCACAGGGATACACAGATACGCAGTATTTT. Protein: CASTPQGYTDTQYF. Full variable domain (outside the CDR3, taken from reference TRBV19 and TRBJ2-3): DGGITQSPKYLFRKEGQNVTLSCEQNLNHDAMYWYRQDPGQGLRLIYYSQIVNDFQKGDIAEGYSVSREKKESFPLTVTSAQKNPTAFYLCASTPQGYTDTQYFGPGTRLTVL.

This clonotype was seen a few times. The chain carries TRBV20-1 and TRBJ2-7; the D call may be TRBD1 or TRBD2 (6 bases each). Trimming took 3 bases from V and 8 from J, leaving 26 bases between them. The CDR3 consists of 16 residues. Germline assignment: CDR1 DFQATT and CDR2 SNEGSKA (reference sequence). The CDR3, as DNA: TGCAGTGCTAGTCTCCCATCGGCTAATTGGGGGGCGCAGCAGTACTTC. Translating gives CSASLPSANWGAQQYF.

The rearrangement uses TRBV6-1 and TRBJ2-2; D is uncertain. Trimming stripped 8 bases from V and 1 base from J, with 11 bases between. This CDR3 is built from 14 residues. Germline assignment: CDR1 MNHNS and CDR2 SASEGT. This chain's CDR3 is CASRPAGNTGELFF. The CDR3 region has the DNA TGTGCCAGCCGGCCGGCCGGGAACACCGGGGAGCTGTTTTTT.

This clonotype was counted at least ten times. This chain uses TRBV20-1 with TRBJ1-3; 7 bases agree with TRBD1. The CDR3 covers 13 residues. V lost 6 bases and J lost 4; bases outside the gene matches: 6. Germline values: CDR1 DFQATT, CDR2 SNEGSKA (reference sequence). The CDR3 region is CSARDSSGNTIYF. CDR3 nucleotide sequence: TGCAGTGCCCGGGACAGTTCGGGAAACACCATATATTTT.

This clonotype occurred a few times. The CDR3 spells CSARALVGAGAADTQYF. The CDR3, as DNA: TGCAGTGCTAGAGCTTTGGTTGGAGCGGGAGCAGCAGATACGCAGTATTTT. This chain links TRBV20-1 with TRBJ2-3, with 8 bases identical to TRBD2. The trim removed 1 base at V and 4 bases at J, leaving 13 bases unmatched. Germline CDR1 DFQATT, CDR2 SNEGSKA (reference sequence). The CDR3 extends over 17 amino acids.

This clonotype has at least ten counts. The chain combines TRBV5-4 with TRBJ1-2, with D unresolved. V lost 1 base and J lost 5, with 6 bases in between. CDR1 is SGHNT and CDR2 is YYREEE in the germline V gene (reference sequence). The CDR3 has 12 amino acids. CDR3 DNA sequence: TGTGCCAGCAGCTTGCCTTGGTATGGCTACACCTTC. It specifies CASSLPWYGYTF.

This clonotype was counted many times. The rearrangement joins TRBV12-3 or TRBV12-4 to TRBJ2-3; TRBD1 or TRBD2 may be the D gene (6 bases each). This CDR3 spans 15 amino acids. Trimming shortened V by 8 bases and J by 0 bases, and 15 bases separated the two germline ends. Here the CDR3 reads CASGRGQSSTDTQYF. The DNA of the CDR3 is TGTGCCAGCGGACGGGGGCAGTCGAGCACAGATACGCAGTATTTT.

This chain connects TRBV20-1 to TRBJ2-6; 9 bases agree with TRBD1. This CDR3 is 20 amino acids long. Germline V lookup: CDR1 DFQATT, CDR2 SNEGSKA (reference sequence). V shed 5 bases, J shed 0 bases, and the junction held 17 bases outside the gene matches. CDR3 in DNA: TGCAGTGCTTTACAGGGGGCCCTCCCTCGGGTCAGCTCTGGGGCCAACGTCCTGACTTTC. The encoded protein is CSALQGALPRVSSGANVLTF.